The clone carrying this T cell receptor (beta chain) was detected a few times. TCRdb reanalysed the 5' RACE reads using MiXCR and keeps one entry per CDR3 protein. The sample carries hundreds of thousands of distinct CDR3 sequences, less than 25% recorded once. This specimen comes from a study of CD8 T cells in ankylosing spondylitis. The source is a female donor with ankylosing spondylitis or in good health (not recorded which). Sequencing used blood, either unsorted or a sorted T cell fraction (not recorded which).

CDR3 sequence: CASTQAGGVNEQYF. As DNA, the CDR3 is TGTGCCAGCACCCAGGCTGGGGGAGTCAACGAGCAGTACTTC. The rearrangement uses TRBV6-2 or TRBV6-3 and TRBJ2-7; either TRBD1 or TRBD2 may supply D (5 bases each). The length of the CDR3 is 14 residues. The ends were cut back, 7 bases at V and 5 bases at J, with 18 bases in the middle. The germline gives CDR1 MNHEY, CDR2 SVGEGT.